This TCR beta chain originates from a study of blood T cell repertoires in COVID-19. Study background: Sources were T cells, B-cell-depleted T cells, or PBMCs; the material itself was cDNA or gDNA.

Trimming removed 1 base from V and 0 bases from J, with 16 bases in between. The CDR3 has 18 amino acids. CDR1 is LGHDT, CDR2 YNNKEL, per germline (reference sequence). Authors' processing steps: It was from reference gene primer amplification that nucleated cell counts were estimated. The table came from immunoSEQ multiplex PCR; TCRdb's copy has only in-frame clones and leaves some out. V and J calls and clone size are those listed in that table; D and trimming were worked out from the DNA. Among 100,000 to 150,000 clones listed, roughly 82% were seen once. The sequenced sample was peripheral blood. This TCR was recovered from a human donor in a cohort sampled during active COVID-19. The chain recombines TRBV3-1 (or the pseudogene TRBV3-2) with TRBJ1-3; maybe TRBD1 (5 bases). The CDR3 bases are TGTGCCAGCAGCCAAGGACGTAGACAGAGGAGCTCTGGAAACACCATATATTTT. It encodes CASSQGRRQRSSGNTIYF.